Detailed here is one T cell receptor beta chain. The sample comes from a study of blood T cell repertoires in COVID-19. The junction had 6 bases not matched to a gene; V was cut back by 7 bases and J by 4 bases. CDR1 is SNHLY, CDR2 FYNNEI, per germline. The CDR3 sequence is 14 residues long. Repertoires were generated with immunoSEQ multiplex PCR, while TCRdb's copy carries only in-frame clones and drops some. In the table there are 150,000 to 200,000 clones, around 87% of which are singletons. Sequencing was performed on peripheral blood. The V call is TRBV2, the J call TRBJ2-1, with 8 nucleotides matching TRBD1. The receptor's source is a man between 60 and 75 years old with COVID-19, enrolled during active disease. The CDR3 nucleotides read TGTGCCAGCACTCGGACAGGGATGTACAATGAGCAGTTCTTC. Its protein is CASTRTGMYNEQFF.